This T cell receptor beta chain emerged from a study of T cells after yellow fever vaccination (dated by TCRdb to the late 2010s). Regarding the research as a whole: Libraries from fractions with low cell numbers were prepared with the SMART-Seq v4 Ultra Low Input RNA kit. Bulk TCR alpha and beta repertoires were sequenced longitudinally to track T-cell clones before and after primary and booster YFV17D yellow fever vaccination. Two healthy male donors made up the cohort, one aged 18 to 30 years and the other aged 30 to 40 years. Blood samples were taken at several timepoints before and after primary and secondary immunization, and bulk PBMC replicates and cell subsets were isolated.

General study outcomes and caveats: Most clones expanded after primary vaccination (around 96% of CD4 and about 85% of CD8) were re-detected after the booster, suggesting that broad memory maintenance occurred. Because abundant contaminating clonotypes from the bulk population could be contained in FACS-sorted repertoires, computational filtering was required. Compared with the primary T-cell response, the secondary T-cell response was weaker but faster, peaking on day 5 rather than day 15. The study included only two donors, which limits how far the findings can be generalized. A small share of clonotypes was detected in both CD4 and CD8 compartments, with the overlap likely arising from convergent recombination.

The sample's treatment or condition, from its label and the paper: live attenuated yellow fever vaccine strain. At each blood-draw timepoint, two biological replicates of bulk PBMCs were collected. PBMCs were isolated from peripheral blood using a standard Ficoll-Paque protocol. TriZol was used to extract RNA from bulk PBMCs, from CD4 and CD8 fractions, and from dextramer-positive and dextramer-negative fractions. TCR cDNA was synthesized by 5'RACE template switching, which introduced a universal primer site and unique molecular identifiers. Priming for cDNA synthesis came from both the TCR alpha and TCR beta constant segments. Library amplification involved two PCR steps, and the second step added sample barcodes and sequencing adapters. Sequencing of the libraries was done on either Illumina HiSeq 2500 (2x100 bp) or NovaSeq (2x150 bp). In the paper's pipeline: Reads were demultiplexed and collapsed into UMI consensus sequences with MIGEC, and V(D)J alignment was performed with MiXCR. Vaccine-responding clonotypes were identified with edgeR using replicate PBMC samples, with FDR below 0.01 and a log2 fold change above 5 up to day 15 being required. CD4 or CD8 identity was assigned to each bulk clonotype according to whether the clonotype was present at higher abundance in the sequenced CD4 repertoire or the sequenced CD8 repertoire. The public sequencing data were trimmed at Q25 with fastp and processed into clonotypes with MiXCR by TCRdb, which kept only in-frame beta chains. Identical CDR3 protein sequences are pooled into one entry, listed with their most common genes and DNA. TCRdb's processing, not the authors' own work, is the source of the V and J calls. Present in this sample are 550,000 or so distinct CDR3 sequences, about 19% of which were seen just once. Together, the top ten hold roughly 13% of the sample.

The V end loses 0 bases and the J end loses 4 bases, and a stretch of 10 bases separates them. Sequences DFQATT (CDR1) and SNEGSKA (CDR2) are obtained from the germline V gene (reference sequence). The CDR3 numbers 14 residues from cysteine through phenylalanine. The read is trimmed to its CDR3 DNA, 42 bases read in frame from base 1. As regards this clonotype: Its binding antigen is unknown. No much larger clone exists at a distance of one base, and base qualities are not known.

The specimen comprised PBMCs, sampled 15 days after the yellow fever booster vaccination. The clonotype comes from a man aged 25-45 years who received the YFV17D yellow fever vaccine. The chain was built from TRBV20-1 and TRBJ1-5; TRBD1 is a possible D gene, resting on 6 matching bases. Here is the DNA: TGCAGTGCTAGAGATCCCACAGGGAATCAGCCCCAGCATTTT. It encodes CSARDPTGNQPQHF.